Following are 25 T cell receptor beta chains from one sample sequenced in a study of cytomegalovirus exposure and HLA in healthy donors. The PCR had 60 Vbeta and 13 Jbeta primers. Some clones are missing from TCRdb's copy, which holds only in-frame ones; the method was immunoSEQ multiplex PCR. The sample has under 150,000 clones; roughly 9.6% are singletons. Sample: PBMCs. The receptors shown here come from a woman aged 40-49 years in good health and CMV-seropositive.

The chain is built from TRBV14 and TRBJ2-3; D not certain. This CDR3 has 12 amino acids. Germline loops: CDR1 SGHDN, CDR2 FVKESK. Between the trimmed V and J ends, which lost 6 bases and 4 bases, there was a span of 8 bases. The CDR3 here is CASSLVADTQYF. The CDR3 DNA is TGTGCCAGCAGTCTTGTCGCAGATACGCAGTATTTT.

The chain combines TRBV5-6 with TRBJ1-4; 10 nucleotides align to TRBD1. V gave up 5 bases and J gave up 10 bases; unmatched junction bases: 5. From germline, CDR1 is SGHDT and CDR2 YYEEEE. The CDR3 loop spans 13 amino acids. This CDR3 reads CASSWDRGGKLFF. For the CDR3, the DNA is TGTGCCAGCAGTTGGGACAGGGGAGGAAAACTGTTTTTT.

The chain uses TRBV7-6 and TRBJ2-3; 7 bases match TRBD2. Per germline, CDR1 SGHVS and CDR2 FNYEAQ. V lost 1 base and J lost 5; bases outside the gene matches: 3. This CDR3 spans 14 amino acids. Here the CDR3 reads CASSLGTGGDTQYF. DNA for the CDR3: TGTGCCAGCAGCTTAGGGACGGGGGGAGATACGCAGTATTTT.

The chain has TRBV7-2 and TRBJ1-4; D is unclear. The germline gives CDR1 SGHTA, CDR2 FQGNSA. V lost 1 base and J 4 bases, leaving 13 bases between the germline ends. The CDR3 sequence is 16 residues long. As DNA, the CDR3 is TGTGCCAGCAGCTTAGGGACGCCCGGACTTAATGAAAAACTGTTTTTT. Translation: CASSLGTPGLNEKLFF.

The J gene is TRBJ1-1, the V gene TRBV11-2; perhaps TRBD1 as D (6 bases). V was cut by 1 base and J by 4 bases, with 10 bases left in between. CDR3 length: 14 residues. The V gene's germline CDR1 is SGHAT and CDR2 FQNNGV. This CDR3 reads CASSLVRGFTEAFF. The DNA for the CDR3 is TGTGCCAGCAGCTTAGTAAGGGGGTTCACTGAAGCTTTCTTT.

The CDR3 bases are TGTGCCAGCAGCCGCGGACAGGGTACCTACGAGCAGTACTTC. Translating gives CASSRGQGTYEQYF. This chain uses TRBV5-4 with TRBJ2-7; 8 nucleotides match TRBD1. The J segment lost 2 bases and the V segment lost 4 bases, leaving 5 bases of the junction unmatched. CDR1 SGHNT and CDR2 YYREEE come from the germline V gene (reference sequence). This CDR3 is 14 amino acids long.

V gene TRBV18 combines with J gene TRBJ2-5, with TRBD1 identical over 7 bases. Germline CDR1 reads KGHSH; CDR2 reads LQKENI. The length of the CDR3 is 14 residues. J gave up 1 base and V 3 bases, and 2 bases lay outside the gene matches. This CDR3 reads CASSPYRGQETQYF. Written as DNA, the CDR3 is TGTGCCAGCTCACCCTACAGGGGCCAAGAGACCCAGTACTTC.

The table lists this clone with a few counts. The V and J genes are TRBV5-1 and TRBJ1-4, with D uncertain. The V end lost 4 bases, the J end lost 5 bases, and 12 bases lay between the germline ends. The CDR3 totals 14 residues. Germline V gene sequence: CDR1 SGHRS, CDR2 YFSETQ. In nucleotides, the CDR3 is TGCGCCAGCAGCCGCGACGGAGGCAATGAAAAACTGTTTTTT. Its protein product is CASSRDGGNEKLFF.

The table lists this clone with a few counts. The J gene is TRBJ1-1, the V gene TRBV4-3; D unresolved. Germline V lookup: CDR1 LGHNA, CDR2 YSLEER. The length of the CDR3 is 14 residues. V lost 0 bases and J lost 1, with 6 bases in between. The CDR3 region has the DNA TGCGCCAGCAGCCAAGAAGCGGGGAACACTGAAGCTTTCTTT. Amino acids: CASSQEAGNTEAFF.

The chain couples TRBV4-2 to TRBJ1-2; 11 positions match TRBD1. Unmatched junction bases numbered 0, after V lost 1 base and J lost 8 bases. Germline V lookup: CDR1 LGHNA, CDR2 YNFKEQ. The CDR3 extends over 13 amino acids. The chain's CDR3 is CASSQGDRGGYTF. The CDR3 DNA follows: TGTGCCAGCAGCCAAGGGGACAGGGGGGGCTACACCTTC.

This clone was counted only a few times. The DNA of the CDR3 is TGTGCCAGCAGCGTAGATGTGGTCCGACAGGGGGTTGCCGGGGAGCTGTTTTTT. Its protein is CASSVDVVRQGVAGELFF. The chain couples TRBV9 to TRBJ2-2; TRBD1 aligns across 9 bases. CDR3 length: 18 amino acids. The germline CDR1 and CDR2 sequences are SGDLS and YYNGEE. Germline trimming cut 0 bases from V and 6 bases from J; bases unmatched to any gene: 12.

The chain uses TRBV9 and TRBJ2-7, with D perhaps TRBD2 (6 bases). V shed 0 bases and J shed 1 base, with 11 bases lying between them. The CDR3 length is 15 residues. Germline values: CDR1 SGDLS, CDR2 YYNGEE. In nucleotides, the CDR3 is TGTGCCAGCAGCGTAGGGGGGGACTTTTCCTACGAGCAGTACTTC. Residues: CASSVGGDFSYEQYF.

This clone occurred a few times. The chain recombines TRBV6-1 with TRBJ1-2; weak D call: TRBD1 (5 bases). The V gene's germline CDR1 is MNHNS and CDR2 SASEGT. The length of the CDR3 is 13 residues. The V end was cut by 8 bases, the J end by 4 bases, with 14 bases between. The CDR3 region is CASGAGGSYGYTF. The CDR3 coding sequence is TGTGCCAGCGGGGCAGGCGGAAGCTATGGCTACACCTTC.

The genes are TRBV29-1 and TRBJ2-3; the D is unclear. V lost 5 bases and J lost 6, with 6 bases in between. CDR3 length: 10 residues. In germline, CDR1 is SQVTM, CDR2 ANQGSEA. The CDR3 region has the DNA TGCAGCGTTCTGTCGGATACGCAGTATTTT. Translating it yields CSVLSDTQYF.

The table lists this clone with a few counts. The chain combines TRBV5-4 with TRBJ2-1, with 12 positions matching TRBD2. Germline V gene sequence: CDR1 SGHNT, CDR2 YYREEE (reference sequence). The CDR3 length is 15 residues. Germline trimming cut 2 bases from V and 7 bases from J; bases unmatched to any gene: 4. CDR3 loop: CASSFPSGGANEQFF. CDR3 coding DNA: TGTGCCAGCAGCTTTCCTAGCGGGGGGGCGAATGAGCAGTTCTTC. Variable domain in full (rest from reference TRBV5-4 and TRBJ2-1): ETGVTQSPTHLIKTRGQQVTLRCSSQSGHNTVSWYQQALGQGPQFIFQYYREEENGRGNFPPRFSGLQFPNYSSELNVNALELDDSALYLCASSFPSGGANEQFFGPGTRLTVL.

CDR3 in DNA: TGCAGCGTTCCACCCGGGACTAGCGGGGGACGCACAGATACGCAGTATTTT. The encoded protein is CSVPPGTSGGRTDTQYF. The chain uses TRBV29-1 and TRBJ2-3; 14 nucleotides align to TRBD2. V lost 5 bases and J lost 1; bases outside the gene matches: 8. The CDR3 covers 17 residues. Germline V gene sequence: CDR1 SQVTM, CDR2 ANQGSEA.

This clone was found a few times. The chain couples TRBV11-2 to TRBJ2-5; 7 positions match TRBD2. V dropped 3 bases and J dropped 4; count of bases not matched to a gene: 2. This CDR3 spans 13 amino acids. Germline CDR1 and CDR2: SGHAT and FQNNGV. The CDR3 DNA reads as TGTGCCAGCAGCTTTTCTAGCGGAGAGACCCAGTACTTC. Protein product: CASSFSSGETQYF.

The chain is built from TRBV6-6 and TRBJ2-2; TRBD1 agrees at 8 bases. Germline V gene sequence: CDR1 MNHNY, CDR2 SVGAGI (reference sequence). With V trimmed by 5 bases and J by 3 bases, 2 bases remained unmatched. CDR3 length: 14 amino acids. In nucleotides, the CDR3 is TGTGCCAGCAGTGACAGGGGCCACACCGGGGAGCTGTTTTTT. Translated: CASSDRGHTGELFF.

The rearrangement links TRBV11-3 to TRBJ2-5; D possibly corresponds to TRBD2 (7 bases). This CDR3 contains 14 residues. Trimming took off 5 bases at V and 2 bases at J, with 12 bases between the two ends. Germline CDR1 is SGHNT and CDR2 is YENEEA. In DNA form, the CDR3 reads TGTGCCAGCAGCCGGGGGGCCCAACAAGAGACCCAGTACTTC. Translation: CASSRGAQQETQYF.

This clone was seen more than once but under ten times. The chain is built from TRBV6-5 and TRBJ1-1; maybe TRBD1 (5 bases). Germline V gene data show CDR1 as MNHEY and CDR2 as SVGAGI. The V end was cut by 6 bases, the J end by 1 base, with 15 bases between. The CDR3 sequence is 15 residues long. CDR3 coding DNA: TGTGCCAGCAGATTCCAACGGGGGGGGAACACTGAAGCTTTCTTT. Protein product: CASRFQRGGNTEAFF.

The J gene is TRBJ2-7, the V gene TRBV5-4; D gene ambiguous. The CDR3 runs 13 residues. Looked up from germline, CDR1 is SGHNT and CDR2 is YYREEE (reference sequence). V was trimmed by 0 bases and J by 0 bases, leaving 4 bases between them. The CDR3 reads CASSLAHSYEQYF. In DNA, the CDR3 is TGTGCCAGCAGCTTGGCACACTCCTACGAGCAGTACTTC.

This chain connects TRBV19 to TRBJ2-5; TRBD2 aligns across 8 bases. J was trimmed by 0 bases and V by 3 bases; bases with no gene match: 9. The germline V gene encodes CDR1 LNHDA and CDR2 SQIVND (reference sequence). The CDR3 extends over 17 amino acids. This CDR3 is CASSIGLLADNQETQYF. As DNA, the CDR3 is TGTGCCAGTAGTATCGGTCTACTAGCGGATAACCAAGAGACCCAGTACTTC.

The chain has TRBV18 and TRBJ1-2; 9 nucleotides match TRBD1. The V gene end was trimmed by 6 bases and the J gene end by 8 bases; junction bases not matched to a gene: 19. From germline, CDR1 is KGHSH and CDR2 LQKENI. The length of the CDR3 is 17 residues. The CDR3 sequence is CASSPSDRGYKNRGYTF. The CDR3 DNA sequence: TGTGCCAGCTCCCCCTCCGACAGGGGGTATAAAAATCGCGGCTACACCTTC.

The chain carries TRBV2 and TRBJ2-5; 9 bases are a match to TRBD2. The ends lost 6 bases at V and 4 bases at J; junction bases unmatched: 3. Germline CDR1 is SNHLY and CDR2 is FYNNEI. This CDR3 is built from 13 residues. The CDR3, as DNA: TGTGCCAGCAGCCGACTAGCGGCAGAGACCCAGTACTTC. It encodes CASSRLAAETQYF.

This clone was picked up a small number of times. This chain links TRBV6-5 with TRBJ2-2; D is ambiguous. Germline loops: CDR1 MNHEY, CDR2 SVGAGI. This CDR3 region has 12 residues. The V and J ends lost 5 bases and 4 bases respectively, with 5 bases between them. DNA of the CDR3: TGTGCCAGCAGTCTATCCACCGGGGAGCTGTTTTTT. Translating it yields CASSLSTGELFF.